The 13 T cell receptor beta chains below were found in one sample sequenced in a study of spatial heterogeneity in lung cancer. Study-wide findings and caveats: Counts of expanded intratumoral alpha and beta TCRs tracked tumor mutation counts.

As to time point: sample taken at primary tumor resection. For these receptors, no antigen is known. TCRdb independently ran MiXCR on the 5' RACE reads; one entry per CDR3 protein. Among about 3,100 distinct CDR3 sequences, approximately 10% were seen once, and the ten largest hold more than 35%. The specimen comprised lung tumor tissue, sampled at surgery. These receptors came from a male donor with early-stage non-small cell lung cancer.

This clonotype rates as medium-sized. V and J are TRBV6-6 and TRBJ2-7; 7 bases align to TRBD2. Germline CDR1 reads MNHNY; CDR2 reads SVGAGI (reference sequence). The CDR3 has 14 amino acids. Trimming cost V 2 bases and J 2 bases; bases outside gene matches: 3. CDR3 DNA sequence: TGTGCCAGCAGTTACGGGGGGGGACCCTACGAGCAGTACTTC. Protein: CASSYGGGPYEQYF.

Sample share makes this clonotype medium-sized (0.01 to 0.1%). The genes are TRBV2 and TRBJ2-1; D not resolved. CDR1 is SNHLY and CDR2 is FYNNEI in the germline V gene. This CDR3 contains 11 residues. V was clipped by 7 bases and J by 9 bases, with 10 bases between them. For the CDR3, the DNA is TGTGCCAGCAAAGGGCGAGGTGAGCAGTTCTTC. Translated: CASKGRGEQFF.

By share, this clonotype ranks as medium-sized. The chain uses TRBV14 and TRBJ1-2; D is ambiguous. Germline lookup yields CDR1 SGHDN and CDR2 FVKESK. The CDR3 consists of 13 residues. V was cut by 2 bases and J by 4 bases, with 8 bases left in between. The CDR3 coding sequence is TGTGCCAGCAGCCAACAGAGCCTCTATGGCTACACCTTC. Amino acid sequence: CASSQQSLYGYTF.

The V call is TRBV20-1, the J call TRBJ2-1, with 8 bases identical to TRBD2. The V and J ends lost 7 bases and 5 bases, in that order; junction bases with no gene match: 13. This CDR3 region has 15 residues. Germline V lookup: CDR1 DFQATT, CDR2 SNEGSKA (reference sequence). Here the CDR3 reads CSVKRGSGTNNEQFF. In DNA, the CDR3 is TGCAGTGTCAAGCGGGGTAGCGGGACGAACAATGAGCAGTTCTTC.

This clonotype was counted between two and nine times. The chain's CDR3 is CASSRPWPQNIQYF. The DNA for the CDR3 is TGTGCCAGCAGCCGACCTTGGCCCCAAAACATTCAGTACTTC. The chain joins TRBV7-2 to TRBJ2-4, with no clear D. This CDR3 region has 14 residues. CDR1 SGHTA and CDR2 FQGNSA come from the germline V gene. Trimming took off 5 bases at V and 5 bases at J, with 13 bases between the two ends.

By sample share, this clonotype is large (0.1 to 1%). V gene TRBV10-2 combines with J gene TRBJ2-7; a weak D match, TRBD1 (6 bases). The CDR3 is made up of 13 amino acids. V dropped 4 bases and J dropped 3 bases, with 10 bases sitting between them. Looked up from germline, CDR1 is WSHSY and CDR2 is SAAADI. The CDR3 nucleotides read TGCGCCAGCAGTGGGGGGACATACTACGAGCAGTACTTC. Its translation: CASSGGTYYEQYF.

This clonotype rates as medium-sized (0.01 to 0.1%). CDR3 bases: TGCGCCAGCAGCTTGGCGGAGGTCCCAGATACGCAGTATTTT. This sequence encodes CASSLAEVPDTQYF. The V call is TRBV5-1, the J call TRBJ2-3; tentative D call: TRBD2 (5 bases). The CDR3 length is 14 residues. Trimming took 0 bases from V and 4 from J, leaving 9 bases between them. Per the germline V gene, CDR1 is SGHRS and CDR2 is YFSETQ. Together with reference TRBV5-1 and TRBJ2-3, the CDR3 gives the full variable domain: KAGVTQTPRYLIKTRGQQVTLSCSPISGHRSVSWYQQTPGQGLQFLFEYFSETQRNKGNFPGRFSGRQFSNSRSEMNVSTLELGDSALYLCASSLAEVPDTQYFGPGTRLTVL.

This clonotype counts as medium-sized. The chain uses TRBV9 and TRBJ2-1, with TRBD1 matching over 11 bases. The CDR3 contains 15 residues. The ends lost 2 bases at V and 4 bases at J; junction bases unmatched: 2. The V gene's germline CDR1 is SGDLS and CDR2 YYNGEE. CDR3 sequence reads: CASSVGQGVYNEQFF. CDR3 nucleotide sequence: TGTGCCAGCAGCGTGGGACAGGGGGTGTACAATGAGCAGTTCTTC.

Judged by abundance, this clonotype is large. DNA for the CDR3: TGCGCCAGCAGCCAAGATGCGCCTAGCGGGAGTAGTACAGATACGCAGTATTTT. Amino acid sequence: CASSQDAPSGSSTDTQYF. The chain recombines TRBV4-3 with TRBJ2-3, with 10 nucleotides matching TRBD2. The length of the CDR3 is 18 residues. With 0 bases clipped from V and 3 bases from J, the junction kept 9 bases outside the gene matches. The germline V gene encodes CDR1 LGHNA and CDR2 YSLEER.

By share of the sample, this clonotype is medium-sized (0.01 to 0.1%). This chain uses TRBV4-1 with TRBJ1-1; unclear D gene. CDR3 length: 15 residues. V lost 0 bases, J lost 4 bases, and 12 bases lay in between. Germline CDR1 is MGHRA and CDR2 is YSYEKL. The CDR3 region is CASSQDGEYGTEAFF. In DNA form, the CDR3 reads TGCGCCAGCAGCCAAGATGGGGAGTACGGCACTGAAGCTTTCTTT.

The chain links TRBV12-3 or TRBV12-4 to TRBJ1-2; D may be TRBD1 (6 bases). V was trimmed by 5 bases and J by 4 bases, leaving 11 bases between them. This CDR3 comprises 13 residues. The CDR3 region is CASSPGHLYGYTF. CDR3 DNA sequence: TGTGCCAGCAGTCCGGGACACCTCTATGGCTACACCTTC.

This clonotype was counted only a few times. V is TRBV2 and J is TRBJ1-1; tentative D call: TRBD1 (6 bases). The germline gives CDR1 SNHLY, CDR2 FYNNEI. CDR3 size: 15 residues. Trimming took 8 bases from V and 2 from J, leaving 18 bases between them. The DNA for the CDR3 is TGTGCCAGCGGGGGGGACATATCAAAAAACACTGAAGCTTTCTTT. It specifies CASGGDISKNTEAFF.

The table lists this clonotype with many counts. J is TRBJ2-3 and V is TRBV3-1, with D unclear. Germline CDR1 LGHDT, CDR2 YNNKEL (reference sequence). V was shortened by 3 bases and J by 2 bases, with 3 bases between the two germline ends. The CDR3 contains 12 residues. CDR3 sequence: CASSHHTDTQYF. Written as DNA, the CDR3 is TGTGCCAGCAGCCACCACACAGATACGCAGTATTTT.